These T cell receptor beta chains were read from a single sample in a study of T cell changes during pregnancy in multiple sclerosis. Data came from immunoSEQ multiplex PCR; TCRdb stores just in-frame clones and leaves some out. The table has roughly 99,000 clones, about 90% seen once. The material was peripheral blood, obtained after pregnancy. These receptors all stem from a female donor in good health, enrolled as a control in a pregnancy study. CDR3s include the opening cysteine and the closing phenylalanine or tryptophan. Fields, in order: clone size, V gene, J gene, D gene, CDR3 DNA, CDR3 protein. A D gene is named only where the DNA matches it firmly. Only some rows state a clone size, as once, few, many or a class for expanded clones.

>.|TRBV27|TRBJ1-1|.
TGTGCCAGCAGTTTATCGGGCTCCCTTGCTGAAGCTTTCTTT
CASSLSGSLAEAFF
>.|TRBV7-9|TRBJ1-5|.
TGTGCCAGCAGCCGAGCTAACCATCAGCCCCAGCATTTT
CASSRANHQPQHF
>.|TRBV19|TRBJ2-1|TRBD2
TGTGCCAGTAGTCCATGGGCTAGCGGTTACAATGAGCAGTTCTTC
CASSPWASGYNEQFF
>once|TRBV7-9|TRBJ2-7|TRBD1
TGTGCCAGCAGCTCCCGGGACAGGGAGGTTCACGAGCAGTACTTC
CASSSRDREVHEQYF
>.|TRBV2|TRBJ2-5|TRBD1
TGTGCCAGCAGTGAAGCGCTAGGGGGACAGGGAGAGACCCAGTACTTC
CASSEALGGQGETQYF
>.|TRBV5-1|TRBJ1-2|.
TGCGCCAGCAGCTTGGCAGGTGACTATGGCTACACCTTC
CASSLAGDYGYTF
>.|TRBV7-9|TRBJ2-7|TRBD1
TGTGCCAGCAGCAGAGGGGGCGAAGGGTACGAGCAGTACTTC
CASSRGGEGYEQYF
>.|TRBV30|TRBJ1-2|TRBD1
TGTGCCTGGAGTCTGCGGGACAGCTATGGCTACACCTTC
CAWSLRDSYGYTF
>.|TRBV7-9|TRBJ1-3|.
TGTGCCAGCAGCTTCCAAGCTACTGGAAACACCATATATTTT
CASSFQATGNTIYF
>.|TRBV6-1|TRBJ2-1|.
TGTGCCAGCAGCAGGACAGACTTATACAATGAGCAGTTCTTC
CASSRTDLYNEQFF
>.|TRBV7-2|TRBJ2-1|.
TGTGCCAGCAACTCCCGGGAGCATAACAATGAGCAGTTCTTC
CASNSREHNNEQFF
>.|TRBV11-2|TRBJ1-2|.
TGTGCCGTCCGGCAGCGGGACGGCTATGGCTACACCTTC
CAVRQRDGYGYTF
>.|TRBV11-3|TRBJ1-1|TRBD1
TGTGCCAGCAGCTTGGACCAGGGGGCGCGGGAAGCTTTCTTT
CASSLDQGAREAFF
>.|TRBV6-1|TRBJ1-4|.
TGTGCCAGCAGTGATGCACAGGGTTTTGGGAATGAAAAACTGTTTTTT
CASSDAQGFGNEKLFF
>.|TRBV5-1|TRBJ2-3|TRBD2
TGCGCCAGCAGCTTGGTTGGACTAGCGGGGGGCGGGAGCACAGATACGCAGTATTTT
CASSLVGLAGGGSTDTQYF
>.|TRBV5-8|TRBJ1-5|TRBD1
TGTGCCAGCAGCCGAGGACAGGGGGGCAATCAGCCCCAGCATTTT
CASSRGQGGNQPQHF
>.|TRBV6-6|TRBJ1-1|.
TGTGCCAGCAGTTACTCCCTCGGGAATGAAGCTTTCTTT
CASSYSLGNEAFF
>.|TRBV6-5|TRBJ2-7|.
TGTGCCAGCAGTTCCCCGGGACTCCAAAACTACGAGCAGTACTTC
CASSSPGLQNYEQYF
>.|TRBV28|TRBJ2-7|TRBD2
TGTGCCAGCGTACTAGCGGGAGCACCCTACGAGCAGTACTTC
CASVLAGAPYEQYF
>.|TRBV5-6|TRBJ2-7|TRBD2
TGTGCCAGCAGCTTCGGGGGGAGCGGCGAACGGAACGAGCAGTACTTC
CASSFGGSGERNEQYF
>.|TRBV5-8|TRBJ2-1|.
TGTGCCAGCAGCTCCTCAGGGGCGGGGGCCGACTTCACCTACAATGAGCAGTTCTTC
CASSSSGAGADFTYNEQFF
>once|TRBV19|TRBJ2-1|.
TGTGCCAGTAGACAGGGATGGAATGAGCAGTTCTTC
CASRQGWNEQFF
>once|TRBV28|TRBJ2-5|TRBD1
TGTGCCAGCAGTTACGGACAGGGTGTAGAGACCCAGTACTTC
CASSYGQGVETQYF
>.|TRBV6-6|TRBJ2-3|TRBD1
TGTGCCAGCAGGGTTTTACAGGGGGATACGCAGTATTTT
CASRVLQGDTQYF
>.|TRBV28|TRBJ2-7|.
TGTGCCAGCAGTTTATGGGCCAAGACATACGAGCAGTACTTC
CASSLWAKTYEQYF
>few|TRBV2|TRBJ1-3|.
TGTGCCAGCAGTGAACGGAACACCATATATTTT
CASSERNTIYF
>.|TRBV10-3|TRBJ2-7|TRBD1
TGTGCCATCAGTGAGGACAGGGACCACTACGAGCAGTACTTC
CAISEDRDHYEQYF
>once|TRBV5-5|TRBJ2-7|TRBD1
TGTGCCAGCAGCGCAAGACAGGGGGCGACTTATGGCGAGCAGTACTTC
CASSARQGATYGEQYF
>.|TRBV19|TRBJ1-2|.
TGTGAATACCCTGGAGCTAACTATGGCTACACCTTC
CEYPGANYGYTF
>.|TRBV11-2|TRBJ2-3|TRBD2
TGTGCCAGCAGACTAGCGGGATTTAGCACAGATACGCAGTATTTT
CASRLAGFSTDTQYF
>.|TRBV6-5|TRBJ2-7|.
TGTGCCAGCAGTAAATACAGCAGCGGCTACGAGCAGTACTTC
CASSKYSSGYEQYF
>.|TRBV18|TRBJ2-1|.
TGTGCCAGCTCACCGACAGGTTACAATGAGCAGTTCTTC
CASSPTGYNEQFF
>.|TRBV4-2|TRBJ1-4|.
TGTGCCAGCAGCCCTTACAGTGCAACTAATGAAAAACTGTTTTTT
CASSPYSATNEKLFF
>.|TRBV6-5|TRBJ2-2|.
TGTGCCAGCACTATTACCCCATTTGTCGGGGGGCTGTTTTTT
CASTITPFVGGLFF
>once|TRBV18|TRBJ2-1|.
TGTGCCAGCTCACTGGCGGGGAACTCCTACAATGAGCAGTTCTTC
CASSLAGNSYNEQFF
>.|TRBV30|TRBJ2-7|TRBD1
TGTGCCTGGACTGACAGGGTTGTCGAGCAGTACTTC
CAWTDRVVEQYF
>.|TRBV19|TRBJ2-3|.
TGTGCCATCTCCCCGGGCACAGATACGCAGTATTTT
CAISPGTDTQYF
>.|TRBV10-1|TRBJ2-1|TRBD2
TGCGCCAGCAGTGAGGGACTAGCGGGACCATACAATGAGCAGTTCTTC
CASSEGLAGPYNEQFF
>few|TRBV7-2|TRBJ1-6|.
TGTGCCAGCAGCTTAGGTTCGCGACAGCCGAATTCACCCCTCCACTTT
CASSLGSRQPNSPLHF
>.|TRBV7-9|TRBJ2-3|TRBD1
TGTGCCAGCAGCGGAAACAGGGGGCCCGCAGATACGCAGTATTTT
CASSGNRGPADTQYF
>.|TRBV19|TRBJ1-1|TRBD1
TGTGCCAGTAGTATGGGGCCCCTGGGCAGGGGGCGCCGGAACACTGAAGCTTTCTTT
CASSMGPLGRGRRNTEAFF
>.|TRBV5-4|TRBJ2-5|.
TGTGCCAGTGGACAGACGGGTATCCAGGAGACCCAGTACTTC
CASGQTGIQETQYF
>.|TRBV28|TRBJ2-2|TRBD1
TGTGCCAGCAGGGTGGACAGGGAGGACACCGGGGAGCTGTTTTTT
CASRVDREDTGELFF
>.|TRBV5-1|TRBJ2-7|TRBD2
TGCGCCAGCAGCCGTCTTGGGGGGAAACTAGCGGGGTACGAGCAGTACTTC
CASSRLGGKLAGYEQYF
>.|TRBV5-6|TRBJ2-7|TRBD1
TGTGCCAGCAGTAAAGCATTGGACAGGGCTCCCTACGAGCAGTACTTC
CASSKALDRAPYEQYF
>.|TRBV5-1|TRBJ2-4|.
TGCGCCAGCAGTGAAGTTATCGGGGTAGCCAAAAACATTCAGTACTTC
CASSEVIGVAKNIQYF
>.|TRBV5-4|TRBJ2-7|.
TGTGCCAGCAGCTACAGGACAGGAGGGGCCTACGAGCAGTACTTC
CASSYRTGGAYEQYF
>.|TRBV19|TRBJ2-1|.
TGTGCCAGTATTCAGGACCCAGGGGCGCGGTACAATGAGCAGTTCTTC
CASIQDPGARYNEQFF
>.|TRBV7-2|TRBJ2-7|.
TGTGCCAGCAGCTTATTCGGCGGTTACGAGCAGTACTTC
CASSLFGGYEQYF
>.|TRBV27|TRBJ2-5|TRBD1
TGTGCCAGCAGCCGAAGAAGGACAGGTCAAGAGACCCAGTACTTC
CASSRRRTGQETQYF
>.|TRBV19|TRBJ2-1|.
TGTGCCAGTAGTATAGAGGGCCTCAATGAGCAGTTCTTC
CASSIEGLNEQFF
>few|TRBV19|TRBJ1-5|TRBD1
TGTGCCAGTACCCAGGACAGGGCTAGCAATCAGCCCCAGCATTTT
CASTQDRASNQPQHF
>.|TRBV6-1|TRBJ2-3|TRBD1
TGTGCCAGCAATCTCTCAGGGGGCCATACGCAGTATTTT
CASNLSGGHTQYF
>.|TRBV6-1|TRBJ2-2|.
TGTGCCAGCAGCCTACCCTTCGACAACGGGGAGCTGTTTTTT
CASSLPFDNGELFF
>.|TRBV7-2|TRBJ1-2|.
TGTGCCAGCAGCTCAGACTTCCGGCGGGGCTATGGCTACACCTTC
CASSSDFRRGYGYTF
>.|TRBV28|TRBJ2-1|.
TGTGCCAGCACTTCAGCCAGGCACGAGCAGTTCTTC
CASTSARHEQFF
>few|TRBV4-1|TRBJ1-5|TRBD1
TGCGCCAGCAGCCAAACGACAGGGGGCAATCAGCCCCAGCATTTT
CASSQTTGGNQPQHF
>.|TRBV5-5|TRBJ2-2|.
TGTGCCAGCAGCCCCCTCCGGAGGACCACCACCGGGGAGCTGTTTTTT
CASSPLRRTTTGELFF
>.|TRBV5-1|TRBJ2-2|.
TGCGCCAGCAGCTTCGGACTTGACAACACCGGGGAGCTGTTTTTT
CASSFGLDNTGELFF